The 10 T cell receptor beta chains below come from one sample, sequenced in a study of blood T cell repertoires in COVID-19. Some clones are missing from TCRdb's copy, which holds only in-frame ones; the method was immunoSEQ multiplex PCR. The sample has fewer than 250,000 clones; 90% are singletons. Specimen: PBMCs or T cells enriched from blood (not recorded which). All receptors come from a man aged 45-60 years who had been exposed to COVID-19.

The genes are TRBV7-8 and TRBJ2-7, with TRBD2 as a possible D gene (5 bases). CDR3 length: 14 amino acids. V was shortened by 5 bases and J by 6 bases, with 17 bases between the two germline ends. Germline-derived CDR1 and CDR2 are SGHVS and FQNEAQ. CDR3 residues: CASSQTGTLSEQYV. In nucleotides, the CDR3 is TGTGCCAGCAGCCAGACGGGAACCCTAAGCGAGCAGTACGTC.

This chain joins TRBV4-2 and TRBJ2-2, with D uncertain. This CDR3 is built from 16 residues. Per germline, CDR1 LGHNA and CDR2 YNFKEQ. The V and J ends lost 1 base and 0 bases respectively, with 9 bases between them. CDR3 nucleotides: TGTGCCAGCAGCCAAGGTCACTCCGCGAACACCGGGGAGCTGTTTTTT. Amino acid sequence: CASSQGHSANTGELFF.

The chain has TRBV19 and TRBJ2-5; TRBD1 aligns across 9 bases. Germline CDR1 is LNHDA and CDR2 is SQIVND (reference sequence). The trim removed 4 bases at V and 4 bases at J, leaving 7 bases unmatched. This CDR3 region has 15 residues. CDR3 nucleotides: TGTGCCAGTAGTAGCTGGACAGGGGACCTAGAGACCCAGTACTTC. Its protein product is CASSSWTGDLETQYF.

The chain recombines TRBV29-1 with TRBJ2-1, with D possibly matching TRBD2 (6 bases). The CDR3 sequence is 15 residues long. Trimming removed 4 bases from V and 7 bases from J, with 20 bases in between. Germline V gene lookup returns CDR1 SQVTM and CDR2 ANQGSEA. The CDR3 nucleotides are TGCAGCGTTGGCGCGGAGGCTAGCGAGAGTAATGAGCAGTTCTTC. It is translated as CSVGAEASESNEQFF.

The rearrangement joins TRBV7-2 to TRBJ2-7; the match to TRBD1 covers 8 bases. The CDR3 is 14 residues long. J was trimmed by 1 base and V by 5 bases; bases with no gene match: 4. CDR1 SGHTA and CDR2 FQGNSA come from the germline V gene. As DNA, the CDR3 is TGTGCCAGCAGCGACCGGACAGGGTCCTACGAGCAGTACTTC. As protein: CASSDRTGSYEQYF.

The genes are TRBV3-1 (or the pseudogene TRBV3-2) and TRBJ1-6; 7 positions agree with TRBD1. The CDR3 loop spans 16 amino acids. Germline CDR1 LGHDT, CDR2 YNNKEL (reference sequence). The V gene end was trimmed by 1 base and the J gene end by 9 bases; junction bases not matched to a gene: 9. The CDR3 DNA reads TGTGCCAGCAGCCAAGCACCCCCGCAGGGGGGTTCACCCCTCCACTTT. Its protein product is CASSQAPPQGGSPLHF.

The rearrangement uses TRBV23-1 and TRBJ2-7, with D perhaps TRBD1 (6 bases). TRBV23-1 is an ORF, and what it does is uncertain. V was cut by 4 bases and J by 1 base, with 17 bases left in between. The CDR3 runs to 16 residues. The CDR3 bases are TGCGCCAGCAGTCTATCGAGGGACACTTCATCCTACGAGCAGTACGTC. The encoded protein is CASSLSRDTSSYEQYV.

This clone has just one count. V is TRBV28 and J is TRBJ1-6; TRBD1 might be the D (5 bases). Per the germline V gene, CDR1 is MDHEN and CDR2 is SYDVKM. Trimming took off 6 bases at V and 4 bases at J, with 13 bases between the two ends. This CDR3 is 15 amino acids long. Written as DNA, the CDR3 is TGTGCCAGCAGCCTTCCGCCAGGGTATAATTCACCCCTCCACTTT. This gives the protein CASSLPPGYNSPLHF. The entire variable domain, with the rest obtained from reference TRBV28 and TRBJ1-6, is as follows: DVKVTQSSRYLVKRTGEKVFLECVQDMDHENMFWYRQDPGLGLRLIYFSYDVKMKEKGDIPEGYSVSREKKERFSLILESASTNQTSMYLCASSLPPGYNSPLHFGNGTRLTVT.

V usage is TRBV7-9 and J usage is TRBJ1-5, with 10 bases identical to TRBD1. J was trimmed by 8 bases and V by 3 bases; bases with no gene match: 10. CDR1 and CDR2 (germline): SEHNR, FQNEAQ (reference sequence). The CDR3 covers 16 residues. DNA of the CDR3: TGTGCCAGCAGCTTTAGGGGACAGGGGATAGGGAAGCCCCAGCATTTT. Protein: CASSFRGQGIGKPQHF.

This clone was detected once. The J gene is TRBJ2-1, the V gene TRBV12-3 or TRBV12-4; D unresolved. The CDR3 is 12 amino acids. Trimming took 5 bases from V and 5 from J, leaving 7 bases between them. The DNA of the CDR3 is TGTGCCAGCAGTATGCTAGACAATGAGCAGTTCTTC. The encoded protein is CASSMLDNEQFF.